Sequencing of this T cell receptor (beta chain) was carried out in a study of response to subunit inactivated influenza vaccine. Study results and limitations: Authors suggested few new T cells are recruited by each seasonal influenza vaccination.

TCRdb reanalysed the RT-PCR reads using MiXCR and keeps one entry per CDR3 protein. The table shows about half a million distinct CDR3 sequences, with about a tenth occurring only once. This clonotype was detected many times. Its cognate antigen is unknown. The germline V gene encodes CDR1 SGHRS and CDR2 YFSETQ. CDR3 length: 13 residues. V dropped 2 bases and J dropped 7 bases, with 13 bases sitting between them. The sample was PBMCs from blood, taken around seven weeks after vaccination. This sequence originates from a man aged 50 to 59 who received an inactivated influenza vaccine. The rearrangement links TRBV5-1 to TRBJ2-7, with D perhaps matching TRBD1 (6 bases). The CDR3 region is CASSLHTGSEQYF. As DNA, the CDR3 is TGCGCCAGCAGCTTACACACAGGGTCGGAGCAGTACTTC.